This T cell receptor beta chain originates from a study of PD-L1 blockade in urothelial cancer. Notes on the study in general: In blood sampled pretreatment, TCR clonality below the median predicted better survival. Expansion of tumor-associated blood clones at 3 weeks was greater in durable-benefit patients.

Patients in the study were battling locally advanced or metastatic urothelial carcinoma. Only in-frame clones appear in the TCRdb table, and some are missing; sequencing was by immunoSEQ multiplex PCR. The table includes around 33,000 clones, more than 65% detected once. Remarks on this clone: Its antigen is as yet unknown.

The CDR3 is made up of 14 amino acids. The V and J ends lost 3 bases and 5 bases, in that order; junction bases with no gene match: 2. In germline, CDR1 is SGHVS, CDR2 FNYEAQ. This receptor was identified in a man between 65 and 85 years old with urothelial cancer. V usage is TRBV7-6 and J usage is TRBJ2-5; 11 bases match TRBD2. Sequenced here: PBMCs, sampled around atezolizumab (anti-PD-L1) treatment. The CDR3 DNA reads TGTGCCAGCAGCTTTTCTAGCGGGGGGGAGACCCAGTACTTC. It yields the protein CASSFSSGGETQYF. The full variable domain, its missing parts supplied by reference TRBV7-6 and TRBJ2-5, is GAGVSQSPRYKVTKRGQDVALRCDPISGHVSLYWYRQALGQGPEFLTYFNYEAQQDKSGLPNDRFSAERPEGSISTLTIQRTEQRDSAMYRCASSFSSGGETQYFGPGTRLLVL.